The rows below give T cell receptor beta chains drawn from one sample of a study of blood T cell repertoires in COVID-19. TCRdb's copy holds only in-frame clones and misses some; the assay was immunoSEQ multiplex PCR. The table shows approximately 70,000 clones, with approximately 75% occurring only once. Input material: peripheral blood. All receptors derive from a woman aged 60-75 years with acute or convalescent COVID-19. Both conserved end residues are part of each CDR3. The order of the fields is J gene, CDR3 length, clone size, D gene, V gene, CDR3 protein, CDR3 DNA. D genes are given only for firm matches. Expanded clones are given a class, and other clones once, few, many or no size at all.

>TRBJ2-5|16|few|TRBD2|TRBV2
CASSELLAGTKETQYF
TGTGCCAGCAGTGAACTTCTAGCGGGTACGAAAGAGACCCAGTACTTC
>TRBJ2-7|15|-|-|TRBV5-8
CASRKRDRGSYEQYF
TGTGCCAGCAGAAAAAGAGACAGAGGATCCTACGAGCAGTACTTC
>TRBJ1-1|14|-|-|TRBV10-3
CAISENRGGTEAFF
TGTGCCATCAGTGAGAATAGGGGGGGCACTGAAGCTTTCTTT
>TRBJ1-1|14|-|-|TRBV27
CASSLSFTGPEAFF
TGTGCCAGCAGTTTATCCTTTACAGGCCCTGAAGCTTTCTTT
>TRBJ1-6|17|-|-|TRBV11-2
CASSFFGQSSYNSPLHF
TGTGCCAGCAGCTTCTTCGGACAGAGCTCCTATAATTCACCCCTCCACTTT
>TRBJ2-7|13|-|TRBD1|TRBV28
CATTVGQGFEQYF
TGTGCCACCACAGTGGGACAGGGGTTCGAGCAGTACTTC
>TRBJ2-2|12|many|-|TRBV6-2/TRBV6-3
CASSPLGVELFF
TGTGCCAGCAGTCCCCTCGGAGTGGAGCTGTTTTTT
>TRBJ1-2|16|-|-|TRBV18
CASSPSTAKDYYGYTF
TGTGCCAGCTCACCAAGTACAGCAAAGGATTACTATGGCTACACCTTC
>TRBJ2-5|22|-|TRBD2|TRBV4-2
CASSQDLPSTVVAGDNQETQYF
TGTGCCAGCAGCCAAGATTTGCCCAGTACGGTAGTAGCGGGGGACAACCAAGAGACCCAGTACTTC
>TRBJ1-4|15|-|TRBD1|TRBV7-2
CASRRDRAGGEKLFF
TGTGCCAGCAGACGGGACAGGGCGGGCGGTGAAAAACTGTTTTTT
>TRBJ1-3|13|-|-|TRBV19
CASASRGGNTIYF
TGTGCCAGTGCATCCAGGGGCGGAAACACCATATATTTT
>TRBJ1-1|15|-|TRBD1|TRBV19
CASMKGAGGNTEAFF
TGTGCCAGTATGAAGGGGGCTGGCGGGAACACTGAAGCTTTCTTT
>TRBJ1-4|14|once|-|TRBV28
CASESQGVTEKLFF
TGTGCCAGCGAATCACAGGGAGTCACCGAAAAACTGTTTTTT
>TRBJ1-5|12|-|-|TRBV19
CASRTANQPQHF
TGTGCCAGTCGGACAGCTAATCAGCCCCAGCATTTT
>TRBJ1-1|13|-|-|TRBV4-1
CASSTKGDTEAFF
TGCGCCAGCAGCACCAAGGGGGACACTGAAGCTTTCTTT
>TRBJ2-3|17|once|TRBD2|TRBV24-1
CATSYGTSGPSTDTQYF
TGTGCCACCAGTTATGGGACTAGCGGGCCTAGCACAGATACGCAGTATTTT
>TRBJ1-2|16|-|-|TRBV4-2
CASSQDQGVGHYGYTF
TGTGCCAGCAGCCAAGATCAGGGTGTAGGGCACTATGGCTACACCTTC
>TRBJ1-3|15|-|-|TRBV3-1/TRBV3-2
CASKPTGSSGNTIYF
TGTGCCAGCAAGCCAACGGGTTCCTCTGGAAACACCATATATTTT
>TRBJ2-1|15|-|-|TRBV7-9
CASSLHQGSYNEQFF
TGTGCCAGCAGCTTACATCAGGGCTCCTACAATGAGCAGTTCTTC
>TRBJ2-7|20|-|TRBD2|TRBV3-1/TRBV3-2
CASSHSAGLAVGVPTYEQYF
TGTGCCAGCAGCCACTCAGCTGGACTAGCGGTGGGGGTACCAACCTACGAGCAGTACTTC
>TRBJ2-7|12|-|-|TRBV12-3/TRBV12-4
CASSFKNYEQYF
TGTGCCAGCAGTTTTAAAAACTACGAGCAGTACTTC
>TRBJ2-3|14|-|-|TRBV27
CASRTSPHLGTQYF
TGTGCCAGCCGAACTTCACCTCACCTCGGGACGCAGTATTTT
>TRBJ2-1|14|-|TRBD2|TRBV19
CASSPGLVGNEQFF
TGTGCCAGTTCTCCGGGACTAGTGGGCAATGAGCAGTTCTTC
>TRBJ1-3|16|once|-|TRBV6-1
CASSEAAGAGGNTIYF
TGTGCCAGCAGTGAAGCGGCGGGGGCTGGCGGAAACACCATATATTTT